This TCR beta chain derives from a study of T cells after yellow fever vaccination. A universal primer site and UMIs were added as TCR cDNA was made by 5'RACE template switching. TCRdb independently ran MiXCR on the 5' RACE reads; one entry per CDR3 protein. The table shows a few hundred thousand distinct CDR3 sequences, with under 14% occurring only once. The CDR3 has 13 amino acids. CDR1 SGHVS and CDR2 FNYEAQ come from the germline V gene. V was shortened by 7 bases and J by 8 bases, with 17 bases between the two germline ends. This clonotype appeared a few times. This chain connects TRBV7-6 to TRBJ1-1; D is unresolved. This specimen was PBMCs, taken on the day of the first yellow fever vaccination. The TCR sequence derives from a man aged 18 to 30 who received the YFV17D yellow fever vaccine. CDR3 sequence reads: CASTGLGSREAFF. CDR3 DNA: TGTGCCAGCACCGGGCTGGGTAGTCGCGAAGCTTTCTTT. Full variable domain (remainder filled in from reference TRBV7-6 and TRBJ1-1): GAGVSQSPRYKVTKRGQDVALRCDPISGHVSLYWYRQALGQGPEFLTYFNYEAQQDKSGLPNDRFSAERPEGSISTLTIQRTEQRDSAMYRCASTGLGSREAFFGQGTRLTVV.